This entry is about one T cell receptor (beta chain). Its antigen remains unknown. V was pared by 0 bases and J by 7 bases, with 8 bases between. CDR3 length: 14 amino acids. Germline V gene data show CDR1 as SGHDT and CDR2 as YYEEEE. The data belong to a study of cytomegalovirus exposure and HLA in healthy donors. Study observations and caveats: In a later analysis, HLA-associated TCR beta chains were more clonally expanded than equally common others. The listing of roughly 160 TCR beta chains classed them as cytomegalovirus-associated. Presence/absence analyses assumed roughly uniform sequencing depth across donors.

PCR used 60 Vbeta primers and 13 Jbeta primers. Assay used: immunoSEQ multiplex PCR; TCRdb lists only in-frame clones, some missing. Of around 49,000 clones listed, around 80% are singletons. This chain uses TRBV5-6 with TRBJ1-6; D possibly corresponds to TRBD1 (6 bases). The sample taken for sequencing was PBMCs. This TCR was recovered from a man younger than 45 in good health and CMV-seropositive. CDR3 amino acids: CASSLGQGNSPLHF. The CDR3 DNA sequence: TGTGCCAGCAGCTTGGGGCAGGGGAATTCACCCCTCCACTTT.